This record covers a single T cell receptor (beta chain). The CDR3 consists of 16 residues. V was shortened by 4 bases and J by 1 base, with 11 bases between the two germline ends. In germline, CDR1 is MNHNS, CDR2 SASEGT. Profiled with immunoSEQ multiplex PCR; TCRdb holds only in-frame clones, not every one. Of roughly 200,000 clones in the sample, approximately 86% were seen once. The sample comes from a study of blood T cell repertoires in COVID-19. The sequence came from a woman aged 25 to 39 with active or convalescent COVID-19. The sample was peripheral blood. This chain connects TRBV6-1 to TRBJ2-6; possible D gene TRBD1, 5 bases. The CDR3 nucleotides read TGTGCCAGCAGTGCCCCAGGGTTTTCTGGGGCCAACGTCCTGACTTTC. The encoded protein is CASSAPGFSGANVLTF.